There are a few counts of the clone carrying this T cell receptor (beta chain). The antigen is undetermined. TCR alpha and TCR beta cDNA libraries carrying sample barcodes and UMIs came from 5'RACE with constant-segment primers. TCRdb redid the calling of the 5' RACE reads with MiXCR, one entry per CDR3 protein. The data show under 400,000 distinct CDR3 sequences, approximately 29% seen once. These data come from a study of T-cell memory formation after mild COVID-19. The study's findings and limits: Second-wave clones that peaked on day 37 lacked confirmed SARS-CoV-2 specificity. Researchers report contracting CD4+ clones mostly in CM and EM, with CD8+ clones in EMRA.

The CDR3 is 16 amino acids. Germline V CDR1 and CDR2: SGDLS, YYNGEE. Between the trimmed V and J ends, which lost 4 bases and 2 bases, there was a span of 13 bases. Sequenced input: PBMCs or a T cell subset sorted from them (not recorded which). J is TRBJ2-6 and V is TRBV9; D is possibly TRBD1 or TRBD2 (5 bases each). This clonotype originated in an adult woman who had mild COVID-19 (a few samples of this study predate the infection). Cell type and time point are not known. The CDR3 region has the DNA TGTGCCAGCAGCCCACGCGTGGGGGCTGGGGCCAACGTCCTGACTTTC. Protein sequence: CASSPRVGAGANVLTF.